These 21 T cell receptor beta chains were sequenced from one sample in a study of cytotoxic CD8 clonotypes in ibrutinib-treated CLL. Data came from immunoSEQ multiplex PCR; TCRdb stores just in-frame clones and leaves some out. The sample has some 300,000 clones, around four fifths seen once; the top ten hold roughly 6.3%. The sequences come from PBMCs, collected before ibrutinib treatment. Source of these receptors: a human donor with chronic lymphocytic leukemia.

The chain carries TRBV7-8 and TRBJ1-1; D gene ambiguous. Germline V gives CDR1 SGHVS, CDR2 FQNEAQ. V lost 5 bases, J lost 1 base, and 20 bases lay in between. This CDR3 is 17 amino acids long. CDR3 sequence: CASSDKYSESSNTEAFF. In DNA, the CDR3 is TGTGCCAGCAGCGATAAGTACTCTGAGTCCTCGAACACTGAAGCTTTCTTT.

The V gene is TRBV2, the J gene TRBJ1-5, with TRBD1 identical over 7 bases. Germline CDR1 is SNHLY and CDR2 is FYNNEI. Trimming at V came to 5 bases and at J to 4 bases, leaving 8 bases not matched to a gene. The CDR3 spans 15 residues. The DNA of the CDR3 is TGTGCCAGCAGTCTGAGGACAGGAGAGAATCAGCCCCAGCATTTT. Its protein is CASSLRTGENQPQHF.

The count of this clone is one. The rearrangement joins TRBV9 to TRBJ2-5; 7 bases match TRBD2. J lost 5 bases, V lost 3 bases, and 10 bases had no gene match. The CDR3 is 15 residues long. Germline V gene lookup returns CDR1 SGDLS and CDR2 YYNGEE. The DNA of the CDR3 is TGTGCCAGCAGCGGCACCGGGACTATCTTTGAGACCCAGTACTTC. This encodes CASSGTGTIFETQYF.

The chain couples TRBV9 to TRBJ2-5, with D perhaps matching TRBD2 (6 bases). Between the trimmed V and J ends, which lost 4 bases and 4 bases, there was a span of 17 bases. The CDR3 sequence is 15 residues long. Germline V gene lookup returns CDR1 SGDLS and CDR2 YYNGEE. The CDR3 spells CASSLSGSSLETQYF. DNA for the CDR3: TGTGCCAGCAGCTTGAGCGGGTCCTCCCTAGAGACCCAGTACTTC.

This clone came up once. V gene TRBV4-3 combines with J gene TRBJ2-1; D may be TRBD1 (6 bases). This CDR3 is 15 amino acids long. The germline V gene encodes CDR1 LGHNA and CDR2 YSLEER. Trimming left V 4 bases short and J 9 bases short, with 19 bases between. DNA for the CDR3: TGCGCCAGCAGCCCAACGGCCAGGGGATCGGTTGAGCAGTTCTTC. Its protein product is CASSPTARGSVEQFF.

This clone is a singleton in its sample. In DNA form, the CDR3 reads TGTGCCAGCAGCTTATATCGAGCAGCCGACTACAATGAGCAGTTCTTC. Protein sequence: CASSLYRAADYNEQFF. This chain uses TRBV7-3 with TRBJ2-1, with no clear D. The CDR3 contains 16 residues. Trimming shortened V by 2 bases and J by 3 bases, and 14 bases separated the two germline ends. Looked up from germline, CDR1 is SGHTA and CDR2 is FQGTGA.

This rearrangement joins TRBV7-3 to TRBJ2-3; 13 nucleotides match TRBD2. Per germline, CDR1 SGHTA and CDR2 FQGTGA. The CDR3 sequence is 17 residues long. V was clipped by 4 bases and J by 5 bases; unmatched bases: 9. The DNA of the CDR3 is TGTGCCAGCAGCTCGTGGACTAGCGGGGGATTAGAAGATACGCAGTATTTT. Translating gives CASSSWTSGGLEDTQYF.

The chain employs TRBV19 and TRBJ2-2; no reliable D call. The CDR3 is 13 residues long. Trimming took 0 bases from V and 6 from J, leaving 5 bases between them. Germline V CDR1 and CDR2: LNHDA, SQIVND (reference sequence). Here the CDR3 reads CASSIDSAGELFF. The CDR3 coding sequence is TGTGCCAGTAGTATAGATTCTGCCGGGGAGCTGTTTTTT.

The J gene is TRBJ1-2, the V gene TRBV4-2, with D possibly TRBD1 on 6 matching bases. CDR3 size: 14 residues. The germline V gene encodes CDR1 LGHNA and CDR2 YNFKEQ. V gave up 0 bases and J gave up 5 bases, with 10 bases separating them. DNA for the CDR3: TGTGCCAGCAGCCAAGACAGGGGCGAGTATGGCTACACCTTC. This sequence encodes CASSQDRGEYGYTF.

The chain has TRBV7-7 and TRBJ1-1; D unclear. V was cut by 7 bases and J by 1 base, with 10 bases left in between. This CDR3 region has 13 residues. CDR1 and CDR2 (germline): SSHAT, FNYEAQ (reference sequence). Written as DNA, the CDR3 is TGTGCCAGCAAGGCAGGAGAGAACACTGAAGCTTTCTTT. Translated: CASKAGENTEAFF. The full variable domain, completed using reference TRBV7-7 and TRBJ1-1, is GAGVSQSPRYKVTKRGQDVTLRCDPISSHATLYWYQQALGQGPEFLTYFNYEAQPDKSGLPSDRFSAERPEGSISTLTIQRTEQRDSAMYRCASKAGENTEAFFGQGTRLTVV.

This chain uses TRBV7-6 with TRBJ2-1; D gene uncertain. The germline gives CDR1 SGHVS, CDR2 FNYEAQ. This CDR3 has 15 amino acids. Between the trimmed V and J ends, which lost 5 bases and 5 bases, there was a span of 16 bases. The CDR3 region is CASSASRAKDNEQFF. CDR3 DNA: TGTGCCAGCAGCGCATCCCGGGCAAAAGACAATGAGCAGTTCTTC.

The V call is TRBV2, the J call TRBJ1-1; 7 bases align to TRBD1. Germline loops: CDR1 SNHLY, CDR2 FYNNEI. V shed 8 bases, J shed 0 bases, and the junction held 9 bases outside the gene matches. The CDR3 sequence is 15 residues long. The CDR3 DNA reads TGTGCCAGCGTGTGGGACAGCGGATTGAACACTGAAGCTTTCTTT. Translated, it gives CASVWDSGLNTEAFF.

The rearrangement links TRBV18 to TRBJ1-3; D is uncertain. Trimming pared 3 bases from V and 0 bases from J, leaving 9 bases between. The CDR3 has 15 residues. Looked up from germline, CDR1 is KGHSH and CDR2 is LQKENI. DNA for the CDR3: TGTGCCAGCTCACCGTGGCCAAGCTCTGGAAACACCATATATTTT. Amino acid sequence: CASSPWPSSGNTIYF.

The chain is built from TRBV6-5 and TRBJ2-1; tentatively, D is TRBD2 (5 bases). CDR1 is MNHEY and CDR2 is SVGAGI in the germline V gene. The CDR3 loop spans 13 amino acids. Between the trimmed V and J ends, which lost 6 bases and 3 bases, there was a span of 9 bases. CDR3 sequence: CASRRTLYNEQFF. The CDR3 bases are TGTGCCAGCAGAAGGACTCTCTACAATGAGCAGTTCTTC.

The rearrangement uses TRBV2 and TRBJ2-3; 10 bases match TRBD1. Germline V lookup: CDR1 SNHLY, CDR2 FYNNEI. The trim removed 6 bases at V and 6 bases at J, leaving 9 bases unmatched. The CDR3 has 15 residues. CDR3 residues: CASSQGQGLTDTQYF. The CDR3 DNA reads TGTGCCAGCAGCCAGGGACAGGGGTTGACGGATACGCAGTATTTT.

J is TRBJ1-1 and V is TRBV4-2, with D perhaps TRBD1 (5 bases). Germline V gives CDR1 LGHNA, CDR2 YNFKEQ. Trimming stripped 3 bases from V and 0 bases from J, with 11 bases between. The CDR3 sequence is 15 residues long. CDR3 DNA sequence: TGTGCCAGCAGCCACCGTGACAGAATGAACACTGAAGCTTTCTTT. Translating it yields CASSHRDRMNTEAFF.

The rearrangement links TRBV9 to TRBJ1-3; D is undetermined. Germline V gene sequence: CDR1 SGDLS, CDR2 YYNGEE. V dropped 4 bases and J dropped 4 bases, with 12 bases sitting between them. The CDR3 is 14 amino acids. In nucleotides, the CDR3 is TGTGCCAGCAGCCTCACGGTGGGCGGAAACACCATATATTTT. It yields the protein CASSLTVGGNTIYF.

J is TRBJ1-5 and V is TRBV6-1, with a tentative D call TRBD1 (5 bases). Germline values: CDR1 MNHNS, CDR2 SASEGT. This CDR3 is built from 13 residues. Trimming left V 8 bases short and J 3 bases short, with 11 bases between. As DNA, the CDR3 is TGTGCCAGCGATGACAGTTTCAATCAGCCCCAGCATTTT. It is translated as CASDDSFNQPQHF.

The chain couples TRBV29-1 to TRBJ2-1; D is unclear. The CDR3 consists of 12 residues. The germline V gene encodes CDR1 SQVTM and CDR2 ANQGSEA. V lost 3 bases and J lost 4, with 7 bases in between. CDR3 sequence: CSVESAYNEQFF. For the CDR3, the DNA is TGCAGCGTTGAGTCGGCGTACAATGAGCAGTTCTTC.

This CDR3 reads CASSFGFGAFF. The DNA of the CDR3 is TGTGCCAGCAGCTTCGGATTTGGGGCTTTCTTT. This chain joins TRBV11-2 and TRBJ1-1; no clear D. The CDR3 is 11 amino acids. Trimming shortened V by 3 bases and J by 11 bases, and 10 bases separated the two germline ends. The germline V gene has CDR1 SGHAT and CDR2 FQNNGV.

The gene calls are TRBV7-2 and TRBJ2-7; the match to TRBD2 covers 7 bases. V shed 1 base, J shed 2 bases, and the junction held 8 bases outside the gene matches. CDR1 and CDR2 from the germline V gene are SGHTA and FQGNSA. The CDR3 spans 16 residues. CDR3 region: CASSLEGSGFPYEQYF. The CDR3 nucleotides read TGTGCCAGCAGCTTAGAAGGTAGCGGGTTCCCCTACGAGCAGTACTTC.